This section outlines one TCR beta chain sequence together with its context. The antigen is undetermined. This sample is part of a study of cytomegalovirus exposure and HLA in healthy donors. Germline values: CDR1 LNHDA, CDR2 SQIVND (reference sequence). This CDR3 region has 14 residues. V was pared by 4 bases and J by 6 bases, with 6 bases of the junction left unmatched. With 60 Vbeta and 13 Jbeta primers, the PCR was carried out. Sequenced by immunoSEQ multiplex PCR; TCRdb stores in-frame clones only, minus some. The sample carries tens of thousands of clones, 74% recorded once. Regarding the study as a whole: Reportedly, fewer N-insertions than the approximately 600-donor mean appeared in an Asian-associated ancestry cluster in a later analysis. Relative to equally common others, HLA-associated TCR beta chains showed greater clonal expansion in a later analysis.

Sequencing input: PBMCs. The J gene is TRBJ1-5, the V gene TRBV19; 7 bases match TRBD1. The sequence was collected from a woman in her twenties or thirties in good health and CMV-seropositive. The CDR3 nucleotides read TGTGCCAGTAGTACAACAGGGGCGAGTCAGCCCCAGCATTTT. Translating it yields CASSTTGASQPQHF.